The source of this T cell receptor beta chain is a study of CD8 T cells in Susac syndrome. The V and J ends lost 8 bases and 2 bases, in that order; junction bases with no gene match: 9. CDR3 length: 14 residues. In germline, CDR1 is ENHRY, CDR2 SYGVKD. Reverse transcription of roughly 0.45 to 1 ug RNA was performed with random hexamers. Using its own MiXCR run on the immunoSEQ multiplex PCR reads, TCRdb lists one record per CDR3 protein. The sample has 150,000 to 160,000 distinct CDR3 sequences, roughly 94% seen once. TCR beta sequencing was performed on blood CD8+ and CD4+ T cells. TEMRA cells underwent FACS enrichment and CD8+ and CD4+ T cells underwent negative isolation.

Source material: CD8+ T cells from PBMCs. The genes are TRBV10-3 and TRBJ2-7; 7 nucleotides match TRBD2. The clonotype comes from a human donor with multiple sclerosis. CDR3 coding DNA: TGTGCCATCGGGGCCGGGCGGGAGACCTACGAGCAGTACTTC. Protein: CAIGAGRETYEQYF.